This entry lists 23 T cell receptor beta chains sequenced from one sample in a study of PD-L1 blockade in urothelial cancer. Time point denoted: peripheral blood 6 weeks after treatment start. Profiled with immunoSEQ multiplex PCR; TCRdb holds only in-frame clones, not every one. The repertoire has 72,000 or so clones, about 88% of them found once; the top ten carry about 11%. Material: PBMCs, obtained around atezolizumab (anti-PD-L1) treatment. Receptors were obtained from a man in his 60s with urothelial cancer.

V and J are TRBV9 and TRBJ2-3, with TRBD1 as a possible D gene (5 bases). CDR1 is SGDLS and CDR2 is YYNGEE in the germline V gene. Deletions cut 3 bases from V and 2 bases from J, with 13 bases between. The CDR3 extends over 15 amino acids. The CDR3 DNA follows: TGTGCCAGCAGCGCGACAGAAACCTCCACAGATACGCAGTATTTT. Amino acids: CASSATETSTDTQYF. Full variable domain (outside the CDR3, taken from reference TRBV9 and TRBJ2-3): DSGVTQTPKHLITATGQRVTLRCSPRSGDLSVYWYQQSLDQGLQFLIQYYNGEERAKGNILERFSAQQFPDLHSELNLSSLELGDSALYFCASSATETSTDTQYFGPGTRLTVL.

This clone has only one observation. The V and J genes are TRBV5-1 and TRBJ2-1; no reliable D call. Trimming left V 5 bases short and J 6 bases short, with 15 bases between. This CDR3 is built from 14 residues. Germline V gene lookup returns CDR1 SGHRS and CDR2 YFSETQ. The chain's CDR3 is CASSFLGAFNEQFF. CDR3 nucleotide sequence: TGCGCCAGCAGTTTCCTCGGAGCATTCAATGAGCAGTTCTTC. The full variable domain, its missing parts supplied by reference TRBV5-1 and TRBJ2-1, is KAGVTQTPRYLIKTRGQQVTLSCSPISGHRSVSWYQQTPGQGLQFLFEYFSETQRNKGNFPGRFSGRQFSNSRSEMNVSTLELGDSALYLCASSFLGAFNEQFFGPGTRLTVL.

This clone was recorded once. V and J are TRBV7-9 and TRBJ2-3; 7 nucleotides match TRBD1. The V gene end was trimmed by 1 base and the J gene end by 2 bases; junction bases not matched to a gene: 3. This CDR3 is 15 amino acids long. Per the germline V gene, CDR1 is SEHNR and CDR2 is FQNEAQ (reference sequence). CDR3 DNA sequence: TGTGCCAGCAGCTTAGGGACAGGCTACACAGATACGCAGTATTTT. This encodes CASSLGTGYTDTQYF.

V is TRBV11-2 and J is TRBJ2-5; TRBD2 agrees at 7 bases. V dropped 1 base and J dropped 5; count of bases not matched to a gene: 10. The germline V gene encodes CDR1 SGHAT and CDR2 FQNNGV. The length of the CDR3 is 16 residues. In DNA form, the CDR3 reads TGTGCCAGCAGCTTAGCCGGACTAGGGGTTGGTGAGACCCAGTACTTC. Translation gives CASSLAGLGVGETQYF.

V gene TRBV4-1 combines with J gene TRBJ2-7; the match to TRBD1 covers 10 bases. Germline CDR1 and CDR2: MGHRA and YSYEKL. CDR3 length: 15 amino acids. Trimming at V came to 4 bases and at J to 0 bases, leaving 3 bases not matched to a gene. This CDR3 reads CASSLWTGGSYEQYF. CDR3 nucleotides: TGCGCCAGCAGCCTCTGGACAGGGGGCTCCTACGAGCAGTACTTC.

The chain combines TRBV6-6 with TRBJ2-2; tentatively, D is TRBD1 (5 bases). This CDR3 spans 11 amino acids. CDR1 MNHNY and CDR2 SVGAGI come from the germline V gene (reference sequence). Deletions cut 2 bases from V and 12 bases from J, with 7 bases between. The CDR3 loop is CASSYRGQLFF. CDR3 DNA sequence: TGTGCCAGCAGTTACAGGGGTCAGCTGTTTTTT.

The chain recombines TRBV5-6 with TRBJ2-3; 7 bases match TRBD1. The trim removed 2 bases at V and 1 base at J, leaving 10 bases unmatched. The CDR3 spans 17 residues. Germline V gene sequence: CDR1 SGHDT, CDR2 YYEEEE. The CDR3 DNA reads as TGTGCCAGCAGCTTTTGGAGCACAGGGGCAGGCACAGATACGCAGTATTTT. Its translation: CASSFWSTGAGTDTQYF. Full variable domain (missing parts from reference TRBV5-6 and TRBJ2-3): DAGVTQSPTHLIKTRGQQVTLRCSPKSGHDTVSWYQQALGQGPQFIFQYYEEEERQRGNFPDRFSGHQFPNYSSELNVNALLLGDSALYLCASSFWSTGAGTDTQYFGPGTRLTVL.

V usage is TRBV7-9 and J usage is TRBJ2-5; D might be TRBD2 (7 bases). Trimming cost V 3 bases and J 1 base, with 15 bases left between them. This CDR3 spans 16 amino acids. The germline gives CDR1 SEHNR, CDR2 FQNEAQ (reference sequence). CDR3 protein: CASSFKGGGPQETQYF. The CDR3 DNA reads TGTGCCAGCAGCTTCAAAGGGGGGGGACCCCAAGAGACCCAGTACTTC.

The CDR3 sequence: CASSSRTGFQMNTEAFF. CDR3 in DNA: TGTGCCAGCAGTTCACGGACAGGATTCCAAATGAACACTGAAGCTTTCTTT. This chain uses TRBV7-8 with TRBJ1-1; 7 positions match TRBD1. CDR1 SGHVS and CDR2 FQNEAQ come from the germline V gene. This CDR3 is built from 17 residues. The ends lost 6 bases at V and 0 bases at J; junction bases unmatched: 13.

V gene TRBV6-5 combines with J gene TRBJ1-2; a weak D match, TRBD1 (5 bases). Trimming stripped 3 bases from V and 2 bases from J, with 7 bases between. This CDR3 has 13 residues. CDR1 MNHEY and CDR2 SVGAGI come from the germline V gene. The CDR3 DNA reads as TGTGCCAGCAGTTATTACAGGAACTATGGCTACACCTTC. It is translated as CASSYYRNYGYTF.

The chain employs TRBV4-2 and TRBJ2-4; 12 bases align to TRBD2. Germline CDR1 and CDR2: LGHNA and YNFKEQ. This CDR3 contains 19 residues. Unmatched junction bases numbered 13, after V lost 2 bases and J lost 5 bases. CDR3 DNA: TGTGCCAGCAGCCAAATTGGGCTAGCGGGGGGGCCTCCCCAAAACATTCAGTACTTC. This sequence encodes CASSQIGLAGGPPQNIQYF.

The rearrangement joins TRBV9 to TRBJ1-2, with D perhaps TRBD1 (5 bases). CDR3 length: 15 amino acids. Germline V gene data show CDR1 as SGDLS and CDR2 as YYNGEE. V was pared by 3 bases and J by 4 bases, with 16 bases between. The CDR3 sequence: CASSASQVNGYGYTF. The CDR3 DNA is TGTGCCAGCAGCGCGTCACAGGTAAACGGCTATGGCTACACCTTC.

The chain links TRBV7-9 to TRBJ1-4, with D possibly being TRBD1 (5 bases). The CDR3 sequence is 15 residues long. CDR1 SEHNR and CDR2 FQNEAQ come from the germline V gene (reference sequence). The V end lost 5 bases, the J end lost 12 bases, and 22 bases lay between the germline ends. The CDR3 DNA sequence: TGTGCCAGCAGCCCGGAACAGGAATGGACGGTCCAACTGTTTTTT. It is translated as CASSPEQEWTVQLFF.

The genes are TRBV19 and TRBJ1-6, with no clear D. In germline, CDR1 is LNHDA, CDR2 SQIVND (reference sequence). The CDR3 is 16 residues long. Trimming shortened V by 5 bases and J by 15 bases, and 26 bases separated the two germline ends. The CDR3 reads CASSAFPDPQRHRLHF. The CDR3 DNA sequence: TGTGCCAGTAGTGCGTTTCCGGACCCCCAGCGGCATCGCCTCCACTTT. Variable domain in full (rest from reference TRBV19 and TRBJ1-6): DGGITQSPKYLFRKEGQNVTLSCEQNLNHDAMYWYRQDPGQGLRLIYYSQIVNDFQKGDIAEGYSVSREKKESFPLTVTSAQKNPTAFYLCASSAFPDPQRHRLHFGNGTRLTVT.

The chain combines TRBV11-2 with TRBJ2-2; D is possibly TRBD2 (5 bases). The CDR3 consists of 15 residues. Deletions cut 1 base from V and 4 bases from J, with 10 bases between. The germline V gene encodes CDR1 SGHAT and CDR2 FQNNGV. The CDR3 region is CASSLGARGTGELFF. The CDR3 region has the DNA TGTGCCAGCAGCTTAGGGGCCCGGGGCACCGGGGAGCTGTTTTTT.

This chain joins TRBV18 and TRBJ2-5; D might be TRBD1 (5 bases). CDR1 is KGHSH, CDR2 LQKENI, per germline. CDR3 length: 16 residues. Trimming left V 0 bases short and J 5 bases short, with 16 bases between. DNA for the CDR3: TGTGCCAGCTCACCACCGGCGTCGCAGGGATGGGAGACCCAGTACTTC. This sequence encodes CASSPPASQGWETQYF.

This rearrangement joins TRBV4-1 to TRBJ2-2; the match to TRBD2 covers 12 bases. CDR3 size: 19 residues. The germline V gene encodes CDR1 MGHRA and CDR2 YSYEKL. V dropped 3 bases and J dropped 0; count of bases not matched to a gene: 8. In nucleotides, the CDR3 is TGCGCCAGCAGCCAGAGGACTAGCGGGACGCAGCCGAACACCGGGGAGCTGTTTTTT. Its translation is CASSQRTSGTQPNTGELFF.

This rearrangement joins TRBV6-5 to TRBJ1-5, with TRBD1 matching over 10 bases. The ends lost 6 bases at V and 6 bases at J; junction bases unmatched: 8. Germline V gene sequence: CDR1 MNHEY, CDR2 SVGAGI. CDR3 length: 15 amino acids. The CDR3 DNA sequence: TGTGCCAGCAGACCGGGACAGGGGATTGCTCAGCCCCAGCATTTT. Amino acids: CASRPGQGIAQPQHF.

The CDR3 protein is CASSPRVRATYEQYF. In DNA, the CDR3 is TGTGCCAGCAGCCCCCGGGTCAGGGCCACCTACGAGCAGTACTTC. V usage is TRBV7-9 and J usage is TRBJ2-7, with TRBD1 as a possible D gene (5 bases). V was cut by 5 bases and J by 2 bases, with 16 bases left in between. Germline V lookup: CDR1 SEHNR, CDR2 FQNEAQ (reference sequence). The CDR3 sequence is 15 residues long.

This clone was recorded once. V usage is TRBV4-3 and J usage is TRBJ1-5; 8 bases align to TRBD1. V dropped 2 bases and J dropped 7; count of bases not matched to a gene: 7. Germline CDR1 and CDR2: LGHNA and YSLEER. The CDR3 sequence is 15 residues long. The DNA of the CDR3 is TGCGCCAGCAGCCAATGGACAGGGTTCAACCAGCCCCAGCATTTT. Translation: CASSQWTGFNQPQHF.

This CDR3 reads CASSPSGRGITGELFF. The CDR3 DNA reads as TGTGCCAGCAGCCCTAGCGGGAGGGGAATCACCGGGGAGCTGTTTTTT. V gene TRBV7-2 combines with J gene TRBJ2-2, with 12 bases lining up with TRBD2. Germline V CDR1 and CDR2: SGHTA, FQGNSA. V dropped 5 bases and J dropped 4; count of bases not matched to a gene: 5. The CDR3 loop spans 16 amino acids.

This clone was counted a single time. This chain links TRBV7-8 with TRBJ2-6, with D tentatively TRBD2 (6 bases). The germline V gene has CDR1 SGHVS and CDR2 FQNEAQ. The CDR3 is 17 amino acids. The V and J ends lost 6 bases and 1 base respectively, with 16 bases between them. The CDR3 coding sequence is TGTGCCAGCAGGGACCGGGTTGGGGGGTCTGGGGCCAACGTCCTGACTTTC. Protein product: CASRDRVGGSGANVLTF. Drawing the rest from reference TRBV7-8 and TRBJ2-6, the complete variable domain is GAGVSQSPRYKVAKRGQDVALRCDPISGHVSLFWYQQALGQGPEFLTYFQNEAQLDKSGLPSDRFFAERPEGSVSTLKIQRTQQEDSAVYLCASRDRVGGSGANVLTFGAGSRLTVL.

The V gene is TRBV27, the J gene TRBJ2-5; no definite D call. CDR3 size: 13 residues. V was cut by 5 bases and J by 5 bases, with 12 bases left in between. Germline CDR1 MNHEY, CDR2 SMNVEV (reference sequence). CDR3 sequence: CASSQYYGETQYF. Here the CDR3 DNA reads TGTGCCAGCAGTCAATACTATGGGGAGACCCAGTACTTC.